The T cell receptor (beta chain) described here comes from a study of preoperative IRX-2 immunotherapy in early breast cancer. CDR3 size: 14 residues. V was pared by 5 bases and J by 5 bases, with 2 bases of the junction left unmatched. Germline V gene lookup returns CDR1 SGHRS and CDR2 YFSETQ. Produced via immunoSEQ multiplex PCR; TCRdb's table is partial and in-frame only. Here the sample spans under 40,000 clones, about 90% being singletons. Treatment given: preoperative locoregional IRX-2 cytokine immunotherapy. Preoperative locoregional IRX-2 cytokine immunotherapy was tested in the phase Ib source study. A single count supports this clone.

V and J are TRBV5-1 and TRBJ2-5; 14 positions agree with TRBD2. The source was tumor tissue, collected after IRX-2 immunotherapy. This TCR was recovered from a human donor with breast cancer. The CDR3 here is CASRRLAGGETQYF. For the CDR3, the DNA is TGCGCCAGCAGGAGACTAGCGGGAGGGGAGACCCAGTACTTC.